Each of the 9 T cell receptor beta chains below was sequenced from the same sample in a study of shared T cell receptors in the human thymus. Clones were sequenced by immunoSEQ multiplex PCR, and TCRdb holds only the in-frame ones, with some missing. The sample has over 350,000 clones, 95% seen once; the top ten hold 0.015% to 0.02%. Sequencing input: thymocytes. The receptors originated from a human donor.

The chain couples TRBV6-6 to TRBJ1-1, with no clear D. Germline V gives CDR1 MNHNY, CDR2 SVGAGI (reference sequence). V was clipped by 7 bases and J by 3 bases, with 12 bases between them. The CDR3 extends over 13 amino acids. CDR3 region: CASNARTYTEAFF. CDR3 sequence (DNA): TGTGCCAGCAACGCCCGGACCTACACTGAAGCTTTCTTT.

The CDR3 nucleotides read TGTGCCAGCACCTTTGTTACAGGATTCACCGGGGAGCTGTTTTTT. Translating gives CASTFVTGFTGELFF. The rearrangement uses TRBV2 and TRBJ2-2; TRBD1 is a possible D gene (5 bases). CDR1 and CDR2 from the germline V gene are SNHLY and FYNNEI. This CDR3 is 15 amino acids long. The V end lost 7 bases, the J end lost 4 bases, and 16 bases lay between the germline ends.

The gene calls are TRBV5-8 and TRBJ2-4; no reliable D call. The CDR3 runs 16 residues. The V gene's germline CDR1 is SGHTS and CDR2 YDEGEE. Trimming took off 6 bases at V and 0 bases at J, with 16 bases between the two ends. CDR3 in amino acids: CASNPEWNLAKNIQYF. In DNA form, the CDR3 reads TGTGCCAGCAACCCAGAGTGGAATCTAGCCAAAAACATTCAGTACTTC.

The V gene is TRBV6-5, the J gene TRBJ2-1; D remains ambiguous. The germline V gene encodes CDR1 MNHEY and CDR2 SVGAGI. The CDR3 runs 12 residues. Trimming removed 4 bases from V and 5 bases from J, with 6 bases in between. DNA for the CDR3: TGTGCCAGCAGTTCCCGGGACAATGAGCAGTTCTTC. Its translation is CASSSRDNEQFF.

V usage is TRBV27 and J usage is TRBJ2-1; TRBD1 matches at 10 bases. Germline V lookup: CDR1 MNHEY, CDR2 SMNVEV (reference sequence). The CDR3 is made up of 14 amino acids. The junction had 5 bases not matched to a gene; V was cut back by 3 bases and J by 9 bases. CDR3 nucleotide sequence: TGTGCCAGCAGTTTGGGGACAGGGGTTCTTGAGCAGTTCTTC. Its protein is CASSLGTGVLEQFF.

V gene TRBV6-1 combines with J gene TRBJ2-5, with 7 nucleotides matching TRBD1. CDR1 and CDR2 from the germline V gene are MNHNS and SASEGT. This CDR3 region has 17 residues. With V trimmed by 4 bases and J by 4 bases, 15 bases remained unmatched. CDR3 in amino acids: CASSVSRGRPQGETQYF. Here the CDR3 DNA reads TGTGCCAGCAGTGTCAGCAGGGGGAGACCCCAGGGAGAGACCCAGTACTTC.

The chain uses TRBV18 and TRBJ1-2, with no clear D. The CDR3 is 13 amino acids. The germline V and J ends were trimmed by 2 bases and 0 bases, with 4 bases remaining between them. CDR1 is KGHSH and CDR2 is LQKENI in the germline V gene. CDR3 nucleotides: TGTGCCAGCTCACCAGAATCTAACTATGGCTACACCTTC. Its protein is CASSPESNYGYTF.

The V call is TRBV25-1, the J call TRBJ1-2; TRBD1 might be the D (5 bases). This CDR3 spans 15 amino acids. The V end was cut by 4 bases, the J end by 4 bases, with 16 bases between. Germline V lookup: CDR1 MGHDK, CDR2 SYGVNS. DNA for the CDR3: TGTGCCAGCAGTGGACCAAGACAGTCAGTCTATGGCTACACCTTC. Protein: CASSGPRQSVYGYTF.

The J gene is TRBJ2-7, the V gene TRBV28; D remains unclear. The V gene's germline CDR1 is MDHEN and CDR2 SYDVKM. CDR3 length: 12 residues. V was shortened by 6 bases and J by 2 bases, with 8 bases between the two germline ends. In nucleotides, the CDR3 is TGTGCCAGCAGCCTTCTTACCTACGAGCAGTACTTC. Protein product: CASSLLTYEQYF.